This T cell receptor (beta chain) was identified in a study of T cells after yellow fever vaccination. Study-wide results and limits: Peak timing came faster in the weaker secondary response, day 5 versus 15. CD4 and CD8 compartments shared a small share of clonotypes, likely from convergent recombination. Most primary-vaccination clones recurred post-booster (approximately 96% CD4, about 87% CD8).

This clonotype has just a few counts. Its antigen remains unknown. A 5'RACE template-switching step, the method used to make TCR cDNA, added a universal primer site and UMIs. TCRdb re-derived calls from the 5' RACE reads in MiXCR, one entry per CDR3 protein. The sample consists of hundreds of thousands of distinct CDR3 sequences, 21% of them appearing once. The germline V gene encodes CDR1 LNHDA and CDR2 SQIVND (reference sequence). The CDR3 totals 13 residues. Trimming took 7 bases from V and 5 from J; bases not matched to a gene: 6. This TCR was recovered from a man between 18 and 35 years old who received the YFV17D yellow fever vaccine. This chain joins TRBV19 and TRBJ2-5; TRBD1 matches at 8 bases. The sample was PBMCs, taken more than 20 days after the first yellow fever vaccination. Here the CDR3 DNA reads TGTGCCAGTACCCCAGGGGGCCGGGAGACCCAGTACTTC. Translating gives CASTPGGRETQYF. Full variable domain (outside the CDR3, taken from reference TRBV19 and TRBJ2-5): DGGITQSPKYLFRKEGQNVTLSCEQNLNHDAMYWYRQDPGQGLRLIYYSQIVNDFQKGDIAEGYSVSREKKESFPLTVTSAQKNPTAFYLCASTPGGRETQYFGPGTRLLVL.